This T cell receptor beta chain was identified during a study of T cells in Graves' hyperthyroidism and ophthalmopathy (dated by TCRdb to about 2019). For the wider study: Peripheral blood samples were taken at the time of initial diagnosis, prior to any treatment. To identify distinguishing TCR V-J signatures, a discovery cohort of around 100 patients was used, comprising 40 to 45 with Graves' ophthalmopathy and roughly 60 with stable Graves' hyperthyroidism. Whether ophthalmopathy could be predicted prospectively was tested in an independent validation cohort made up of roughly 19 hyperthyroidism patients plus 17 patients who later progressed to ophthalmopathy. For training and testing, the 80 to 100 patients in the discovery cohort were randomly divided in a 7:3 ratio. In addition, the study compared T-cell repertoires in thyroid tissue and in blood from five to seven Graves' hyperthyroidism patients. After blood sampling, hyperthyroidism patients were treated with methimazole at a starting dose of 30 mg daily, and ophthalmopathy patients were treated with high-dose intravenous methylprednisolone. According to the paper, TCR Vbeta CDR3 sequencing was carried out on roughly 130 peripheral blood samples, which came from fewer than 50 ophthalmopathy, around 74 hyperthyroidism and roughly 17 progressor patients. What the study reported, not specific to this receptor: In validation, progression to ophthalmopathy was predicted by the model with roughly 71% sensitivity and around 76% specificity, a median of 6.5 months before onset. In cross-validation, a model built on a 13 V-J signature told ophthalmopathy apart from stable hyperthyroidism with roughly 87% sensitivity and around 81% specificity, and in testing the same model reached 80%/75%. No statistical method was used to fix the sample size in advance, and group allocation was not hidden from the investigators. Most expanded thyroid clonotypes (frequency above 0.001) were also found in blood, which suggests that blood repertoires may mirror thyroid immune responses.

CDR1 MNHEY and CDR2 SMNVEV are derived from the germline V gene (reference sequence). Counted from cysteine to phenylalanine, this CDR3 has 16 amino acids. Only CDR3 DNA is held: 48 bases, read in frame from base 1. V is trimmed back by 7 bases and J by 5 bases, and the junction contains 11 bases that no gene match accounts for. This clonotype is characterized as medium-sized (0.01 to 0.1%). This receptor's antigen is unknown. No quality values exist for individual bases; no much larger clone is one base distant. TCR beta CDR3 regions were amplified from RNA transcripts. The TCR CDR3 was subjected to a first round of RT-PCR using the HTBI primer set and the Qiagen OneStep RT-PCR kit. A second multiplex PCR round built the libraries, followed by size selection and purification. Libraries were sequenced paired-end with 100 bp reads on an Illumina HiSeq2000. The authors' analysis ran thus. SOAPnuke was used to process the raw data, with reads discarded if the reads contained adapters or uncalled bases, had a mean Phred below 15, or lacked an exact constant-primer or identifier match. High-quality paired reads were merged using COPE v1.2.5, and each unique nucleotide sequence was defined as a clonotype. MiTCR v1.1 was used to align the clonotypes against IMGT TRBV, TRBD and TRBJ reference segments. The analysis was restricted to V-J combinations with a frequency above 0.0001, which together covered 99.2% of the repertoires. A TCS score was defined as the ratio of F50 (clonal expansion) to E x V (chaos), with BLOSUM62-based TCRdist applied between CDR3 peptides within each V-J. Welch's t-statistics and random forest reduced around 520 V-J features to roughly 13, which were used in a naive Bayes classifier (R e1071). TCRdb trimmed the raw reads at Q25, called clones with MiXCR and kept productive beta chains. Entries are consolidated by CDR3 protein sequence, retaining the most common genes and DNA. TCRdb's processing, not the authors', yielded these V and J calls. The sample data list around 290,000 distinct CDR3 sequences, and roughly 13% of these were observed just once. The ten largest clones represent 7.9% of the sample.

Stable Graves' hyperthyroidism was defined as no progression to ophthalmopathy during 18 months of follow-up. Hyperthyroidism patients were newly diagnosed, with disease duration under 2 months, and aged 18 to 65 years. Any patient with an uncontrolled infection, another autoimmune disease, pregnancy or lactation was excluded. Clinical symptoms, serum thyroxine and TRAb, thyroid ultrasound, and orbital computed tomography formed the basis for the diagnoses. Ficoll-Paque density gradient centrifugation was used to isolate PBMCs from 8.5 to 10 ml of fresh peripheral blood. Total RNA was extracted using Trizol reagent, and RNA quality was assessed on an Agilent 2100 Bioanalyzer.

The sequencing sample was made of blood. The clonotype was recovered from a woman in her thirties or forties with Graves' hyperthyroidism. The chain is made from TRBV27 and TRBJ1-1; 12 of the junction bases match TRBD1. This receptor carries the CDR3 CASNPRDRGLHTEAFF. At the DNA level, the sequence is TGTGCCAGCAACCCCCGGGACAGGGGGCTCCATACTGAAGCTTTCTTT.